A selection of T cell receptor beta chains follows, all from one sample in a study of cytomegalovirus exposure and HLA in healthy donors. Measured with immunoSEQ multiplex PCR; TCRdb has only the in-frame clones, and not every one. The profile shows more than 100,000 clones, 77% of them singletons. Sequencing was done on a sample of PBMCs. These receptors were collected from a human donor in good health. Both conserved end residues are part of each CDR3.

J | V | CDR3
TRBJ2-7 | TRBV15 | CATSRDRGQGLVEQYF
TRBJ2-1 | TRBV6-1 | CASSEAGAWNEQFF
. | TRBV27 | CTSSSLDGIQETQYF
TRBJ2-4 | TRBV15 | CATSRDSWDRGAKNIQYF
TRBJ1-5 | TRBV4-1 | CASSQDPGTSNQPQHF
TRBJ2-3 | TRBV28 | CASSLPHTDTQYF
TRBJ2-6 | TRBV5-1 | CASSPPSPGGGPSGANVLTF
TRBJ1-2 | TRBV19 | CASSFPGQSNYGYTF
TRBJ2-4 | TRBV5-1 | CASSLDGRGSNIQYF
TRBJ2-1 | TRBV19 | CASSRSGTRNQRMIYNEQFF
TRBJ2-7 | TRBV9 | CASSGRNLAGVYEQYF
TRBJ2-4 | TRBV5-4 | CASSPPGVKNIQYF
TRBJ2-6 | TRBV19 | CASRRYKDKSGANVLTF
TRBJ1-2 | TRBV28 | CASSFGVVYGYTF
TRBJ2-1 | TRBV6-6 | CASSTRTSGDNEQFF
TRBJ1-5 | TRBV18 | CASSPDSRANSNQPQHF
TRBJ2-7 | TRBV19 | CASSDRSGSSYEQYF
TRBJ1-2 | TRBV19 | CASSISGGPNYGYTF
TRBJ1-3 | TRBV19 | CASKTGAASGNTIYF
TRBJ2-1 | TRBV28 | CASSSPQGKGSYNEQFF
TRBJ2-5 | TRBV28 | CASSFGGSTDMETQYF
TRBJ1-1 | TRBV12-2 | CASRPRQGEWTTKTSEAFF
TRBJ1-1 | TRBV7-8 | CASSLLTDNTEAFF
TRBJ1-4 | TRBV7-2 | CASRLQGAYEKLFF
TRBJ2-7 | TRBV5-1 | CASKTGGDEQYF
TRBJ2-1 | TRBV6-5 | CASSNGLATYNEQFF
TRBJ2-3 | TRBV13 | CASSFTSGTSTDTQYF
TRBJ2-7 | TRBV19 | CASKKRTGSPEQYF
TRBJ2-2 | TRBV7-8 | CASSSRQGGTGELFF
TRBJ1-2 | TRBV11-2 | CASSPMDSLYGYTF
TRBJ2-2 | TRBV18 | CASLTPQGQGKIPGELFF
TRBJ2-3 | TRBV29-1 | CSVTQGRRVTDTQYF
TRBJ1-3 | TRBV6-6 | CASSAPGGTIYF
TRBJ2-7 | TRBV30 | CAWSVFPGRAYEQYF
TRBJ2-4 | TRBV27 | CASSPTMAKNIQYF
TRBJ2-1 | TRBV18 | CASSLLAGTGYNEQFF
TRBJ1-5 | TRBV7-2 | CASSPGTGGQPQHF
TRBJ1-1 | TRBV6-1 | CASSRGSEAFF
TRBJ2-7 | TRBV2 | CASSEGGTSVFEQYF
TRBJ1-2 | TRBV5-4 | CASSTAGGGYGYTF
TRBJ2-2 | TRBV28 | CASSLSAPGTSDSGELFF
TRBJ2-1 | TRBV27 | CASSWTGNEQFF
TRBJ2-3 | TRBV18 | CASSPGAGRDTQYF
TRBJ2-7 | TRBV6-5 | CASSETGYEQYF
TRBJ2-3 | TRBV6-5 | CASEQRGTTDTQYF
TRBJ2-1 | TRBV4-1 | CASSQDSASYNEQFF
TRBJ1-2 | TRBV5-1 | CASSLRETGVGYGYTF
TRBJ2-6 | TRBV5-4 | CASSLEHRAGANVLTF
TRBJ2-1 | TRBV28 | CASSFWREIAYNEQFF
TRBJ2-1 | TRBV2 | CASRPTGKGSYNEQFF
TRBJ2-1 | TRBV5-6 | CASSLRVTHNEQFF
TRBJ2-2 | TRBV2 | CASSDKGGVSGELFF
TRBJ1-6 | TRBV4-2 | CASSQGTGPPYSALRF
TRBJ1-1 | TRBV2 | CASSPPNRQGNTEAFF
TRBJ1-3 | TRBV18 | CASSPEGRRNTIYF
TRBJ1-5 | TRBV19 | CASTSAGGPGNQPQHF
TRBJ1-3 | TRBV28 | CASSFTSLQYRASGNTIYF